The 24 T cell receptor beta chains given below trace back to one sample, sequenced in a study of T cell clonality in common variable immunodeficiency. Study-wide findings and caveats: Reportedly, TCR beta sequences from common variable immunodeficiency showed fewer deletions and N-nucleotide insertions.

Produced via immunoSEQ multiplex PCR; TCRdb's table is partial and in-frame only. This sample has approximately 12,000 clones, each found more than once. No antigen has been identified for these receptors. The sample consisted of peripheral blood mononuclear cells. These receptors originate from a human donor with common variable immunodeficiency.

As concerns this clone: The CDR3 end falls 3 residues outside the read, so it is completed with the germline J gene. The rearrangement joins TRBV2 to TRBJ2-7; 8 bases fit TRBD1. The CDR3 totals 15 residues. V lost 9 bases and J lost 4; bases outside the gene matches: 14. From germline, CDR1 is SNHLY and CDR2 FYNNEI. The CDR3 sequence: CASRGPPGGGYEQYF. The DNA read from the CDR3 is TGTGCCAGTCGCGGACCCCCAGGGGGCGGGTACGAG.

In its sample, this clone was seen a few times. The CDR3 DNA, read in part, is TGTGCCAGCAGCTTAGACGGGGTAAACACTGAA. Translating gives CASSLDGVNTE. The entire CDR3 reads CASSLDGVNTEAFF. The genes are TRBV7-9 and TRBJ1-1; D call uncertain. The observed sequence ends 3 residues before the CDR3 terminus, with the missing tail filled in from the germline J gene. Germline V gene data show CDR1 as SEHNR and CDR2 as FQNEAQ (reference sequence). The ends were cut back, 1 base at V and 2 bases at J, with 8 bases in the middle. The CDR3 spans 14 residues.

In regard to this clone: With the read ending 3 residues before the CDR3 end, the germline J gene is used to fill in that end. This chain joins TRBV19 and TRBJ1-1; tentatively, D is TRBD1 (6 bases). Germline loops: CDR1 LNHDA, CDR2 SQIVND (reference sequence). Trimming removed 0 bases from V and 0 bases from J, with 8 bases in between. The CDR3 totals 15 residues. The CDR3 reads CASSIDGQLNTEAFF. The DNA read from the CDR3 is TGTGCCAGTAGTATAGATGGACAGTTGAACACTGAA.

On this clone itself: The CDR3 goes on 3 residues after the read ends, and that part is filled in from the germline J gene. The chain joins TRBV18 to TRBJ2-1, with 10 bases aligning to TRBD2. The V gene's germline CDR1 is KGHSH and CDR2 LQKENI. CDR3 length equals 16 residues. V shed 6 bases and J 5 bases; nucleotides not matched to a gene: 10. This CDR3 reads CASSFLGSGGHNEQFF. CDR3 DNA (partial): TGTGCCAGCTCTTTCCTAGGTAGCGGGGGGCACAATGAG.

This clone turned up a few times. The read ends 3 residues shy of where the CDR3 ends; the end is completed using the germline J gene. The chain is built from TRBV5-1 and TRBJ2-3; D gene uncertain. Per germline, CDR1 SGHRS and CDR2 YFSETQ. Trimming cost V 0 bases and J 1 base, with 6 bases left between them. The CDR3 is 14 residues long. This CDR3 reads CASSLGTGTDTQYF. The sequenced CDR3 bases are TGCGCCAGCAGCTTGGGAACGGGCACAGATACG. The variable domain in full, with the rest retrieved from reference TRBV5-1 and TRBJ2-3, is KAGVTQTPRYLIKTRGQQVTLSCSPISGHRSVSWYQQTPGQGLQFLFEYFSETQRNKGNFPGRFSGRQFSNSRSEMNVSTLELGDSALYLCASSLGTGTDTQYFGPGTRLTVL.

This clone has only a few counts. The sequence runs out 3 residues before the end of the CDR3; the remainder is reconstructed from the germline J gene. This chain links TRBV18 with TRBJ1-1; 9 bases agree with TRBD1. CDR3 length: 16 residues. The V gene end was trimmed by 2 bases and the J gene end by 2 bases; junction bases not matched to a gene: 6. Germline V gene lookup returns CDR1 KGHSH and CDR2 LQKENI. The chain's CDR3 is CASSPYRGRVNTEAFF. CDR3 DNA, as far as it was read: TGTGCCAGCTCACCATACAGGGGGCGCGTAAACACTGAA.

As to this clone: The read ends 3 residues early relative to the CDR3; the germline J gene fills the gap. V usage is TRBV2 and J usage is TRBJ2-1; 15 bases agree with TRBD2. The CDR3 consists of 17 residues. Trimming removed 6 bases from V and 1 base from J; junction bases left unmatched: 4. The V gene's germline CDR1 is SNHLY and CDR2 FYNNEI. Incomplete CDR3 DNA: TGTGCCAGCAGGGGGACTAGCGGGGGGTGGTCCTACAATGAG. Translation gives CASRGTSGGWSYNE. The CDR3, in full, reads CASRGTSGGWSYNEQFF.

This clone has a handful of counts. The part of the CDR3 DNA that was read is TGTGCCAGCACCGGAGAGGGTCGGTTGGGCGGC. This translates into CASTGEGRLGG. In full, the CDR3 reads CASTGEGRLGGYTF. V gene TRBV7-2 combines with J gene TRBJ1-2; D remains ambiguous. The missing CDR3 end, 3 residues past where the read stops, is filled in from the germline J gene. This CDR3 contains 14 residues. CDR1 SGHTA and CDR2 FQGNSA come from the germline V gene.

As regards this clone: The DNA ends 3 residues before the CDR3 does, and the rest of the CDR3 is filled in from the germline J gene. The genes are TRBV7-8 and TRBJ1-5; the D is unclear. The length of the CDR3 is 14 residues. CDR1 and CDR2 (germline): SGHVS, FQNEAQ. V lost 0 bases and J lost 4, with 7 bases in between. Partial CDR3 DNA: TGTGCCAGCAGCTTAGCGGTAGCAAATCAGCCC. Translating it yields CASSLAVANQP. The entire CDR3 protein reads CASSLAVANQPQHF.

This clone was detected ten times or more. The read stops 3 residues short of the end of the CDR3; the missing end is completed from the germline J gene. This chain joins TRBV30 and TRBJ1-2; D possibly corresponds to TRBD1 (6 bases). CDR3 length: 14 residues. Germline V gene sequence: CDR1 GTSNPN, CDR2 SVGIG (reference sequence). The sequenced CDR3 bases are TGTGCCTGCCCCGAGCCTACAGGGCCGGGCGGC. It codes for CACPEPTGPGG. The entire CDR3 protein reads CACPEPTGPGGYTF.

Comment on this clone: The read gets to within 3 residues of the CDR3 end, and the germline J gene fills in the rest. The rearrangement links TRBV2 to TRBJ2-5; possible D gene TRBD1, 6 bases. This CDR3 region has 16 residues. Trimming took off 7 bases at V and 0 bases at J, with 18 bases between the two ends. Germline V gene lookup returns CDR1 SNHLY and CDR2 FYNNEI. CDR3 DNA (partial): TGTGCCAGCACGGTAACGGTGAGGGGGTACCAAGAGACC. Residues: CASTVTVRGYQET. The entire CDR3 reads CASTVTVRGYQETQYF. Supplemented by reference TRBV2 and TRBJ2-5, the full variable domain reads EPEVTQTPSHQVTQMGQEVILRCVPISNHLYFYWYRQILGQKVEFLVSFYNNEISEKSEIFDDQFSVERPDGSNFTLKIRSTKLEDSAMYFCASTVTVRGYQETQYFGPGTRLLVL.

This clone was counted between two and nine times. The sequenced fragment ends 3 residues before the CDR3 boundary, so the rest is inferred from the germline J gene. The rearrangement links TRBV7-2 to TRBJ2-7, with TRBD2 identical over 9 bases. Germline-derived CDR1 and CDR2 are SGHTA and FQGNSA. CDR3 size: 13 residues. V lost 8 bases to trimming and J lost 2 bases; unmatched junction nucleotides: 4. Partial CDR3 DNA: TGTGCCAGCGGGGCGGGGGGGCCCTACGAG. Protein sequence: CASGAGGPYE. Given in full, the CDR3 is CASGAGGPYEQYF. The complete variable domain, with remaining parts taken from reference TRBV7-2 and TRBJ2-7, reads GAGVSQSPSNKVTEKGKDVELRCDPISGHTALYWYRQSLGQGLEFLIYFQGNSAPDKSGLPSDRFSAERTGGSVSTLTIQRTQQEDSAVYLCASGAGGPYEQYFGPGTRLTVT.

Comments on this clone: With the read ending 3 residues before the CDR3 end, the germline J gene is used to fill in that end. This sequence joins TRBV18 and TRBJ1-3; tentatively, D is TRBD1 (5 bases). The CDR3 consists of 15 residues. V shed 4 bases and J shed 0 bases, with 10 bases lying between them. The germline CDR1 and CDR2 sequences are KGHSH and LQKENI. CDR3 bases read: TGTGCCAGCTCACAGACAGCTAGCTCTGGAAACACC. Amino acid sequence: CASSQTASSGNT. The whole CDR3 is CASSQTASSGNTIYF.

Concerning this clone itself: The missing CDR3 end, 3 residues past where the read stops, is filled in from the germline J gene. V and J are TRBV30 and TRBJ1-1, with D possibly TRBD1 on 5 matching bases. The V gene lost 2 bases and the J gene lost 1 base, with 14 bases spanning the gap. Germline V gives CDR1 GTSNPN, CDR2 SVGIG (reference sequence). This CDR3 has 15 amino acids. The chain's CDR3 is CAWSRWGGRNTEAFF. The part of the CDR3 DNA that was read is TGTGCCTGGAGTAGATGGGGCGGCAGGAACACTGAA.

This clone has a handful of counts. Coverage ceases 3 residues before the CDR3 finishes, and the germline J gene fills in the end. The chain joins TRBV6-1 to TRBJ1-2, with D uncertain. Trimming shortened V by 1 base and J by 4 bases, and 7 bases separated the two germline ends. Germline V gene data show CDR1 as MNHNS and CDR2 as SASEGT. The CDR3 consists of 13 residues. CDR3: CASSEGRGYGYTF. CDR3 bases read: TGTGCCAGCAGTGAAGGAAGAGGCTATGGC.

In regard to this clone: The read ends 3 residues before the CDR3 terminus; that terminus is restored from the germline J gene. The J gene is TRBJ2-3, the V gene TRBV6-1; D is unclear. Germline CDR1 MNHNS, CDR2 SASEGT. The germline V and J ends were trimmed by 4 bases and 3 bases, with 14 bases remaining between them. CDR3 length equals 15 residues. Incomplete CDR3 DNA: TGTGCCAGCAGTGTAACTGGAGCGACGACAGATACG. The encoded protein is CASSVTGATTDT. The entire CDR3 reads CASSVTGATTDTQYF.

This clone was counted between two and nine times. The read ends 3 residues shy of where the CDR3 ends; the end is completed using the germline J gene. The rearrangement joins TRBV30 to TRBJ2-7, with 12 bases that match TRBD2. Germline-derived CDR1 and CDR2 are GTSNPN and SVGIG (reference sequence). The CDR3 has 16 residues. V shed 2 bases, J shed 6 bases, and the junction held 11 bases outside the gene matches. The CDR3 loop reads CAWSPPTSGGYFEQYF. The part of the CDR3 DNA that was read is TGTGCCTGGAGTCCTCCGACTAGCGGGGGATACTTCGAG.

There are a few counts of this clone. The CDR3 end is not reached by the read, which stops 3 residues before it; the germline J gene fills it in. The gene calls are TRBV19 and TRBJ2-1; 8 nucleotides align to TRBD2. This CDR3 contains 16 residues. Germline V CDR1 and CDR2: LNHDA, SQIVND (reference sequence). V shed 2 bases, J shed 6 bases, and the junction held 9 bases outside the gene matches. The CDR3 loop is CASSINSGGLSNEQFF. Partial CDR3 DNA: TGTGCCAGTAGTATAAACAGCGGGGGCCTTAGCAATGAG.

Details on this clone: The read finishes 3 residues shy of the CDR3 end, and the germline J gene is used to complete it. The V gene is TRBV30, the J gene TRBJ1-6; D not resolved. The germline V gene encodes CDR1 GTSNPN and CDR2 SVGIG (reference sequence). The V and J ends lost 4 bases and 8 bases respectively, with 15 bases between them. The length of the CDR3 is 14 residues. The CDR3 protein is CAWTSITGYSPLHF. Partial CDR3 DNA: TGTGCCTGGACCTCAATCACGGGTTATTCACCC.

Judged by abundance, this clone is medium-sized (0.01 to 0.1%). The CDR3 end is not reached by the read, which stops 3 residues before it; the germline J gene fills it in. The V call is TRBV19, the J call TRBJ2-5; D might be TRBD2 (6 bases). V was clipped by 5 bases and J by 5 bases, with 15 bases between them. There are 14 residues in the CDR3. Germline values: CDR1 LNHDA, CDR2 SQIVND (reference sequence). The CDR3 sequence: CASSEAGRRETQYF. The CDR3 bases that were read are TGTGCCAGTAGTGAGGCGGGGCGGCGGGAGACC.

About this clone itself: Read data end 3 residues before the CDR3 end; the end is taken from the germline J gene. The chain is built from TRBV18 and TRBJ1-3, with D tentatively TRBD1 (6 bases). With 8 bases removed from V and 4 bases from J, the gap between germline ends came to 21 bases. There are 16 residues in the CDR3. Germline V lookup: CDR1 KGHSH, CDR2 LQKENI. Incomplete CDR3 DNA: TGTGCCAGCAGACGACAGGCGGGGGCAGCCGGAAACACC. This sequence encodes CASRRQAGAAGNT. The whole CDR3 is CASRRQAGAAGNTIYF.

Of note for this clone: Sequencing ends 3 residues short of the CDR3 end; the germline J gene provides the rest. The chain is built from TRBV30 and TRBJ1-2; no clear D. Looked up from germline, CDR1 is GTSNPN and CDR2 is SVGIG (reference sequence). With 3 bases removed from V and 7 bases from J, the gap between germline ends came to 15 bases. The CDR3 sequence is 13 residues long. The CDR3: CAWRYTEGRGYTF. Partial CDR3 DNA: TGTGCCTGGAGGTATACTGAGGGTCGTGGC.

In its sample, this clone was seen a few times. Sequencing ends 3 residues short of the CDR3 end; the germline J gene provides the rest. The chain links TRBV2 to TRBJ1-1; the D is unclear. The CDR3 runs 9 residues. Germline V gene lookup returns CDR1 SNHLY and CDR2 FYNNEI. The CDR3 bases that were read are TGTGCCAGCAACTTGGAA. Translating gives CASNLE. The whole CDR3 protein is CASNLEAFF. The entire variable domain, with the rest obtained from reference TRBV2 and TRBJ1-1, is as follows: EPEVTQTPSHQVTQMGQEVILRCVPISNHLYFYWYRQILGQKVEFLVSFYNNEISEKSEIFDDQFSVERPDGSNFTLKIRSTKLEDSAMYFCASNLEAFFGQGTRLTVV.

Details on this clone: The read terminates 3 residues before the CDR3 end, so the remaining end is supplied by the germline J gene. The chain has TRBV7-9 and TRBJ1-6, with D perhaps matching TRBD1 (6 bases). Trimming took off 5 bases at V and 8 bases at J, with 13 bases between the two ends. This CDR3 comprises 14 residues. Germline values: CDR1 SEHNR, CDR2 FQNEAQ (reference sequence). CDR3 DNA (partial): TGTGCCAGCAGCCCGGAGGGGGAATATTCACCC. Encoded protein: CASSPEGEYSP. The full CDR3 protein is CASSPEGEYSPLHF. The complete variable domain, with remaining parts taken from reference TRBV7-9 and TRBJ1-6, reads DTGVSQNPRHKITKRGQNVTFRCDPISEHNRLYWYRQTLGQGPEFLTYFQNEAQLEKSRLLSDRFSAERPKGSFSTLEIQRTEQGDSAMYLCASSPEGEYSPLHFGNGTRLTVT.